The sequence of this T cell receptor beta chain was determined in a study of T cell clones after liver transplantation. The overall study: A pre-transplant mixed lymphocyte reaction with TCRbeta sequencing defined graft-donor-reactive clones followed in post-transplant blood. Subjects received no induction therapy and standard immunosuppression until randomization at 12-24 months post-transplant.

The data were produced by immunoSEQ multiplex PCR, yet TCRdb's version contains in-frame clones alone and is incomplete. The sample comprises around 78,000 clones, approximately 82% of which are singletons, and 2.5% to 3.5% rests with the top ten. General study results and limits: These preliminary findings come from unstandardized post-transplant sampling times. The donor-reactive repertoire was only partly measurable in two subjects, lacking donor cells.

The CDR3 spans 14 residues. Trimming cost V 3 bases and J 0 bases, with 9 bases left between them. CDR1 is SGHNT and CDR2 is YENEEA in the germline V gene. This clone was counted only a few times. The antigen is unknown. The sample holds other DNA sequences that translate to the same CDR3. The specimen was CD4+ T cells from blood, collected at the 22-month timepoint. This sequence originates from a human patient who received a liver transplant. Some T cells may have originated in the graft donor. V is TRBV11-3 and J is TRBJ2-7, with TRBD2 as a possible D gene (6 bases). DNA for the CDR3: TGTGCCAGCAGCTTGGCGGGAAGCTCCTACGAGCAGTACTTC. Its translation: CASSLAGSSYEQYF.